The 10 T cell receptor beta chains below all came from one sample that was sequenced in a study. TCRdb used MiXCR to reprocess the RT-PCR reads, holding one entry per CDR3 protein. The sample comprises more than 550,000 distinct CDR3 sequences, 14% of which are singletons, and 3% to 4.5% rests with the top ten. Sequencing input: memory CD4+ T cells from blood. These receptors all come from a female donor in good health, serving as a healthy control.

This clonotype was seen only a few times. This chain's CDR3 is CASSVYEKAFF. The CDR3, as DNA: TGTGCCAGCAGTGTCTATGAGAAAGCTTTCTTT. J is TRBJ1-1 and V is TRBV6-2 or TRBV6-3; the D is unclear. The CDR3 length is 11 residues. The V end was cut by 5 bases, the J end by 9 bases, with 10 bases between. Germline values: CDR1 MNHEY, CDR2 SVGEGT.

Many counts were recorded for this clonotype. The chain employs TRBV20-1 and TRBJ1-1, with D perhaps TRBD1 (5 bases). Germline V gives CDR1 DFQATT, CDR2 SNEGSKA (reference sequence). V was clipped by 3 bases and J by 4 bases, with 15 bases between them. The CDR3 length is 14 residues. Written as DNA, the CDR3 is TGCAGTGCTAGGGCAGGGTCTATAATCACTGAAGCTTTCTTT. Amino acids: CSARAGSIITEAFF.

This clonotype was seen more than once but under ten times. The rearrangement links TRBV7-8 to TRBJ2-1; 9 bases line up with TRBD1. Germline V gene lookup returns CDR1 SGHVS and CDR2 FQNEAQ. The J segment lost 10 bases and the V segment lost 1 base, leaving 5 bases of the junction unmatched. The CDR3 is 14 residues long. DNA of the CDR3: TGTGCCAGCAGCTTAGGGACAGGGGAGGGAGAGCAGTTCTTC. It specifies CASSLGTGEGEQFF.

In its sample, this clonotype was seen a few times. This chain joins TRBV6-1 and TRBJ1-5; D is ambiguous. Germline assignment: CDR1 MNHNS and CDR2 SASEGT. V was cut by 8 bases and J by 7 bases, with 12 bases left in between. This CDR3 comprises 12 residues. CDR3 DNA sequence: TGTGCCAGCGGGAAGGGCAGGCAGCCCCAGCATTTT. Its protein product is CASGKGRQPQHF.

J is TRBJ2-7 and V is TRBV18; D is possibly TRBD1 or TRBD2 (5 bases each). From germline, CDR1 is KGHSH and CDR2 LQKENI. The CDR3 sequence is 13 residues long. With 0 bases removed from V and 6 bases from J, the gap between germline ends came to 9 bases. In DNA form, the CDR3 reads TGTGCCAGCTCACCACCGGGGGTTGTCGAGCAGTACTTC. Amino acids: CASSPPGVVEQYF.

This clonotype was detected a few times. CDR3 sequence: CASDRGATNQPQHF. For the CDR3, the DNA is TGTGCCAGCGACCGGGGGGCTACTAATCAGCCCCAGCATTTT. This chain uses TRBV27 with TRBJ1-5; a possible D gene is TRBD1 (6 bases). V lost 8 bases and J lost 4, with 15 bases in between. Looked up from germline, CDR1 is MNHEY and CDR2 is SMNVEV (reference sequence). The CDR3 length is 14 residues.

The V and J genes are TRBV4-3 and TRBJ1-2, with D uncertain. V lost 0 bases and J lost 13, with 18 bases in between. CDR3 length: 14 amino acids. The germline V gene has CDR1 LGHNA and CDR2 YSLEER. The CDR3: CASSQDRLGPTSTF. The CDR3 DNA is TGCGCCAGCAGCCAAGATCGGCTCGGACCGACTTCCACCTTC.

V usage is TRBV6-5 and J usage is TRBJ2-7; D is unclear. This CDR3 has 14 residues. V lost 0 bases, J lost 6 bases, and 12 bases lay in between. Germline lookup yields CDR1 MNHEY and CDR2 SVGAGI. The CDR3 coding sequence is TGTGCCAGCAGTTACTCGGGGTCAGTGCGCGAGCAGTACTTC. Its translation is CASSYSGSVREQYF.

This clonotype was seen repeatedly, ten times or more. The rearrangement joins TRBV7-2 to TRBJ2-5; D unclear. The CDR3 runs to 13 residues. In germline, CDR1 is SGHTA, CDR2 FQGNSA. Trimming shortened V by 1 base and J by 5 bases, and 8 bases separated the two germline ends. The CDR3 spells CASSLGSHETQYF. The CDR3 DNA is TGTGCCAGCAGCTTAGGGAGTCATGAGACCCAGTACTTC.

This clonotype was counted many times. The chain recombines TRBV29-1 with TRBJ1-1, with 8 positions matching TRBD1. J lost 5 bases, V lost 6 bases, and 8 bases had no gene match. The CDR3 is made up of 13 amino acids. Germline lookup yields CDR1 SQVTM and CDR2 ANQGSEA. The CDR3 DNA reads TGCAGCGTGAGGACAGGGAAGATAACTGAAGCTTTCTTT. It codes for CSVRTGKITEAFF. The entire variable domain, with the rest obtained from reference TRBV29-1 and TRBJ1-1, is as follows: SAVISQKPSRDICQRGTSLTIQCQVDSQVTMMFWYRQQPGQSLTLIATANQGSEATYESGFVIDKFPISRPNLTFSTLTVSNMSPEDSSIYLCSVRTGKITEAFFGQGTRLTVV.